The clone carrying this T cell receptor (beta chain) was recorded many times. Amplified TCR beta CDR3 regions came from RNA transcripts. When the TCR CDR3 underwent first-round RT-PCR, the HTBI primer set was used. TCRdb reprocessed the multiplex PCR reads with MiXCR, giving one entry per CDR3 protein. The sample includes about 400,000 distinct CDR3 sequences, over 12% seen only once; the top ten take over 10%. This sample is part of a study of T cells in Graves' hyperthyroidism and ophthalmopathy. The sequence was obtained from a man aged 18 to 35 with Graves' ophthalmopathy. The sample comprised blood.

The CDR3 DNA reads TGTGCCAGCAGTGTTCAGCATAGCAATCAGCCCCAGCATTTT. Translation gives CASSVQHSNQPQHF. The chain is built from TRBV2 and TRBJ1-5, with D hard to call. The CDR3 totals 14 residues. The germline CDR1 and CDR2 sequences are SNHLY and FYNNEI. V lost 4 bases and J 0 bases, leaving 7 bases between the germline ends.